This T cell receptor beta chain stems from a study of cytomegalovirus exposure and HLA in healthy donors. Data came from immunoSEQ multiplex PCR; TCRdb stores just in-frame clones and leaves some out. The profile shows 75,000 to 85,000 clones, roughly 93% of them singletons. V trimming: 4 bases; J trimming: 1 base; junction bases outside the gene matches: 7. This CDR3 is built from 15 residues. The germline V gene encodes CDR1 MNHEY and CDR2 SMNVEV (reference sequence). The donors were in the approximately 120-subject validation cohort; that cohort was separate from the approximately 700-subject first cohort. Study-level results: While the bulk of TCR sequences proved rare, some public TCRs turned up in many donors. According to a subsequent analysis, TCR clusters identified in the first cohort showed a tendency to co-occur across the 110 or so validation repertoires. It was reportedly the case that the classifier diagnosed cytomegalovirus status with high specificity and sensitivity.

On this clone itself: Its antigen is not known.

The TCR comes from a man aged 30-40 years in good health and CMV-seronegative. The sequencing input was PBMCs. The chain joins TRBV27 to TRBJ2-7; TRBD1 aligns across 7 bases. The CDR3 DNA is TGTGCCAGCAGTTACGGGGAGACAGGGTCCTACGAGCAGTACTTC. It codes for CASSYGETGSYEQYF.